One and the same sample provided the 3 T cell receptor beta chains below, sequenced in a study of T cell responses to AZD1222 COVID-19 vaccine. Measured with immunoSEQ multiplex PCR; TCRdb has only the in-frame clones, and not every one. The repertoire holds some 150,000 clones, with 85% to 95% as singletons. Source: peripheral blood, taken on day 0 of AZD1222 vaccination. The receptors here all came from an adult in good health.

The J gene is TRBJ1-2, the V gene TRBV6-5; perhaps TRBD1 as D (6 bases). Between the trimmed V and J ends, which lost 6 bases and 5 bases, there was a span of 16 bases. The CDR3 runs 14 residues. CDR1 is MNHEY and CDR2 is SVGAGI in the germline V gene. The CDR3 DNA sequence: TGTGCCAGCAGATCCCAGGGGATCGAGTATGGCTACACCTTC. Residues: CASRSQGIEYGYTF.

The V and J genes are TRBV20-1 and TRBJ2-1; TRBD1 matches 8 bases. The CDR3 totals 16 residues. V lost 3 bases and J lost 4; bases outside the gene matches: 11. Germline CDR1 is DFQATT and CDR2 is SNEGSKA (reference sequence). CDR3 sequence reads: CSASYTGTGFYNEQFF. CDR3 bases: TGCAGTGCTAGTTATACCGGGACAGGTTTTTACAATGAGCAGTTCTTC.

This CDR3 reads CASSSSDREAFF. The CDR3 bases are TGTGCCAGCTCCTCGTCGGACAGGGAAGCTTTCTTT. The chain couples TRBV28 to TRBJ1-1; 7 nucleotides match TRBD1. The CDR3 is 12 residues long. CDR1 is MDHEN, CDR2 SYDVKM, per germline. The V gene end was trimmed by 8 bases and the J gene end by 8 bases; junction bases not matched to a gene: 8.